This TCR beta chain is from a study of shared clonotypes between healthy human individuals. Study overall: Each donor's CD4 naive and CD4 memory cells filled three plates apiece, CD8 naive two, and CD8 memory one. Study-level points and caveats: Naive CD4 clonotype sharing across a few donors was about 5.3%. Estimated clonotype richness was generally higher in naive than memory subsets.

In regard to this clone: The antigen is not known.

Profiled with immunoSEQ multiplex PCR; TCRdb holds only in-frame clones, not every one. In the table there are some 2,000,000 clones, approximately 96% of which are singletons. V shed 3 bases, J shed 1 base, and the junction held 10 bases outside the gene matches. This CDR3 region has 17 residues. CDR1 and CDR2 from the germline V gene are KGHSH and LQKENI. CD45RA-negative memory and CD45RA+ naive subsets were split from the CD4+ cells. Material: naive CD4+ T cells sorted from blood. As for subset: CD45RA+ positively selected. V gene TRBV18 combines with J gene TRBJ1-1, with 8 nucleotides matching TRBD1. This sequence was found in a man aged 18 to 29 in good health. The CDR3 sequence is CASSPSAGTGANTEAFF. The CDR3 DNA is TGTGCCAGCTCACCGTCGGCCGGGACAGGCGCGAACACTGAAGCTTTCTTT.